These T cell receptor beta chains were read from a single sample in a study of blood T cell repertoires in COVID-19. Method: immunoSEQ multiplex PCR; TCRdb's copy keeps in-frame clones and lacks some. Here the sample spans 450,000 to 500,000 clones, roughly 90% being singletons. Sequences were obtained from PBMCs or T cells enriched from blood (not recorded which). These TCRs come from a woman between 18 and 29 years old who had recovered from COVID-19. The conserved cysteine and the conserved F or W are not part of the CDR3 here.

j_call: TRBJ1-5; v_call: TRBV30; cdr3_aa: AWSRRGPGNQPQH
j_call: TRBJ2-1; v_call: TRBV30; cdr3_aa: AWNPERLAGGPNEQF
j_call: TRBJ1-5; v_call: TRBV6-2/TRBV6-3; cdr3_aa: ASSPTKQGEGQPQH
j_call: TRBJ1-2; v_call: TRBV30; cdr3_aa: ASGPKTGLGNYGYT
j_call: TRBJ2-7; v_call: TRBV28; cdr3_aa: ASRRGFSNEGYEQY
j_call: TRBJ1-1; v_call: TRBV6-6; cdr3_aa: ASSRIPPGTGLENTEAF
j_call: TRBJ2-2; v_call: TRBV20-1; cdr3_aa: SARATGELF
j_call: TRBJ2-5; v_call: TRBV28; cdr3_aa: ASSPRPRTSGGQETQY
j_call: TRBJ1-4; v_call: TRBV30; cdr3_aa: AWRARGTGTNEKLF
j_call: TRBJ1-1; v_call: TRBV29-1; cdr3_aa: SVGHPVAF
j_call: TRBJ2-3; v_call: TRBV28; cdr3_aa: ASSRGVGDTQY
j_call: TRBJ1-2; v_call: TRBV7-2; cdr3_aa: ASRPPPGHYGYT
j_call: TRBJ1-4; v_call: TRBV30; cdr3_aa: AWKRQGGEKLF
j_call: TRBJ2-5; v_call: TRBV7-9; cdr3_aa: ASSVLAGEETQY
j_call: TRBJ2-3; v_call: TRBV7-9; cdr3_aa: ASSQPGLRTDTQY
j_call: TRBJ1-1; v_call: TRBV19; cdr3_aa: ATQGQGSSGTEAF
j_call: TRBJ1-6; v_call: TRBV14; cdr3_aa: ASSHDSRANSPLH
j_call: TRBJ1-1; v_call: TRBV19; cdr3_aa: ASRPGQMNTEAF
j_call: TRBJ2-7; v_call: TRBV12-3/TRBV12-4; cdr3_aa: ASSLKGGHEQY
j_call: TRBJ1-6; v_call: TRBV19; cdr3_aa: ASSIEEGPNSPLH
j_call: TRBJ2-1; v_call: TRBV5-5; cdr3_aa: ASSTPGQGYNEQF
j_call: TRBJ1-4; v_call: TRBV11-2; cdr3_aa: ASSDGRTATNEKLF
j_call: TRBJ1-3; v_call: TRBV3-1/TRBV3-2; cdr3_aa: ASSQDLRLPPRLNTIY
j_call: TRBJ1-2; v_call: TRBV4-2; cdr3_aa: ASSQETRAQGHGYT
j_call: TRBJ1-2; v_call: TRBV29-1; cdr3_aa: SVLGGSYGYT
j_call: TRBJ2-7; v_call: TRBV27; cdr3_aa: ASSSDYFSYEQY
j_call: TRBJ2-2; v_call: TRBV2; cdr3_aa: ASSAMGLANTGELF
j_call: TRBJ2-7; v_call: TRBV30; cdr3_aa: AWSDVPGLGLGSYEQY
j_call: TRBJ1-5; v_call: TRBV28; cdr3_aa: ASSLSGAGEWGSNQPQH
j_call: TRBJ2-1; v_call: TRBV5-1; cdr3_aa: ASSSLAGALGNEQF
j_call: TRBJ1-2; v_call: TRBV3-1/TRBV3-2; cdr3_aa: ASSQPIPDFAGYT
j_call: TRBJ1-5; v_call: TRBV28; cdr3_aa: ASSLLGGRGQPQH
j_call: TRBJ1-1; v_call: TRBV12-3/TRBV12-4; cdr3_aa: ASTLDRVGEAF
j_call: TRBJ2-5; v_call: TRBV10-3; cdr3_aa: AISEAAVDSGAPETQY
j_call: TRBJ1-6; v_call: TRBV9; cdr3_aa: ASSAFGTADNSPLH
j_call: TRBJ2-7; v_call: TRBV5-1; cdr3_aa: ASSLAGGSSYEQY
j_call: TRBJ1-1; v_call: TRBV29-1; cdr3_aa: SGGQGGTEAF
j_call: TRBJ1-6; v_call: TRBV30; cdr3_aa: AWRSSYNSPLH
j_call: TRBJ2-7; v_call: TRBV19; cdr3_aa: APWCITWEQY
j_call: TRBJ2-5; v_call: TRBV9; cdr3_aa: ASSVDPRLQETQY
j_call: TRBJ1-5; v_call: TRBV30; cdr3_aa: AWRLTGTGGSQPQH
j_call: TRBJ2-3; v_call: TRBV7-2; cdr3_aa: ASSRDAGGTDTQY
j_call: TRBJ1-1; v_call: TRBV28; cdr3_aa: ASSGADGMNTEAF
j_call: TRBJ1-2; v_call: TRBV27; cdr3_aa: ARPPGPTRSYGYT
j_call: TRBJ1-2; v_call: TRBV28; cdr3_aa: ASSSDEAGYT
j_call: TRBJ2-2; v_call: TRBV3-1/TRBV3-2; cdr3_aa: ASSQDLASGQLF
j_call: TRBJ1-1; v_call: TRBV7-2; cdr3_aa: ASSGGRTEAF
j_call: TRBJ1-4; v_call: TRBV12-5; cdr3_aa: ASGLVQGGYEKLF
j_call: TRBJ2-3; v_call: TRBV27; cdr3_aa: ASSLSAGTGVADTQY
j_call: TRBJ2-1; v_call: TRBV27; cdr3_aa: ASSPNRGNEQF
j_call: TRBJ1-3; v_call: TRBV19; cdr3_aa: ASQWDSASSGNTIY